The 23 T cell receptor beta chains in this list originate from one sample, sequenced in a study of blood T cell repertoires in COVID-19. The method was immunoSEQ multiplex PCR; TCRdb's version includes in-frame clones alone and lacks a portion of them. Of about 160,000 clones detected, roughly 87% appear once; the ten largest clones hold roughly 3.9%. Sequenced sample: PBMCs or T cells enriched from blood (not recorded which). The receptor source for this set is a woman between 35 and 50 years old who had been exposed to COVID-19.

The rearrangement uses TRBV27 and TRBJ2-7; 8 bases are a match to TRBD1. The V gene's germline CDR1 is MNHEY and CDR2 SMNVEV (reference sequence). V shed 6 bases, J shed 4 bases, and the junction held 5 bases outside the gene matches. This CDR3 contains 13 residues. CDR3 sequence: CASRFWDRYEQYF. The DNA of the CDR3 is TGTGCCAGCAGGTTTTGGGACAGGTACGAGCAGTACTTC.

The chain couples TRBV4-1 to TRBJ2-7, with 10 bases lining up with TRBD1. V gave up 1 base and J gave up 5 bases; unmatched junction bases: 8. Germline CDR1 reads MGHRA; CDR2 reads YSYEKL. The CDR3 consists of 16 residues. CDR3 DNA: TGCGCCAGCAGCCAAGGCCGGGACAGGGGTTCCGACGAGCAGTACTTC. This translates into CASSQGRDRGSDEQYF.

V and J are TRBV4-3 and TRBJ1-3; a weak D match, TRBD1 (6 bases). Germline CDR1 is LGHNA and CDR2 is YSLEER. Trimming pared 0 bases from V and 3 bases from J, leaving 12 bases between. The CDR3 has 16 residues. CDR3 nucleotides: TGCGCCAGCAGCCAAGATTTGGGGGCCAGTGGAAACACCATATATTTT. Amino acid sequence: CASSQDLGASGNTIYF.

This clone was observed a few times. This chain links TRBV19 with TRBJ1-4, with D possibly matching TRBD1 (5 bases). With 5 bases removed from V and 0 bases from J, the gap between germline ends came to 13 bases. The CDR3 is made up of 16 amino acids. CDR1 and CDR2 (germline): LNHDA, SQIVND (reference sequence). The CDR3 loop is CASSRAGIATNEKLFF. In DNA form, the CDR3 reads TGTGCCAGTAGTCGGGCAGGGATAGCAACTAATGAAAAACTGTTTTTT.

The chain uses TRBV5-4 and TRBJ2-7; 10 bases are shared with TRBD2. The CDR3 is 14 amino acids. With 7 bases clipped from V and 1 base from J, the junction kept 5 bases outside the gene matches. The germline V gene encodes CDR1 SGHNT and CDR2 YYREEE (reference sequence). The CDR3 DNA reads as TGTGCCAGCGGTCTAGCGGGAGAGTCCTACGAGCAGTACTTC. This translates into CASGLAGESYEQYF.

The CDR3 region has the DNA TGCAGCGTTGAAGATTTGAGGGCGGGAGCTTTCTTT. It yields the protein CSVEDLRAGAFF. The V and J genes are TRBV29-1 and TRBJ1-1; D gene ambiguous. CDR1 and CDR2 (germline): SQVTM, ANQGSEA. This CDR3 contains 12 residues. Trimming stripped 0 bases from V and 10 bases from J, with 12 bases between. The full variable domain, rest sourced from reference TRBV29-1 and TRBJ1-1, is SAVISQKPSRDICQRGTSLTIQCQVDSQVTMMFWYRQQPGQSLTLIATANQGSEATYESGFVIDKFPISRPNLTFSTLTVSNMSPEDSSIYLCSVEDLRAGAFFGQGTRLTVV.

J is TRBJ2-1 and V is TRBV6-5; a weak D match, TRBD2 (5 bases). V was trimmed by 0 bases and J by 3 bases, leaving 12 bases between them. The CDR3 consists of 16 residues. The V gene's germline CDR1 is MNHEY and CDR2 SVGAGI. This CDR3 reads CASSYSTPGYYNEQFF. CDR3 bases: TGTGCCAGCAGTTACTCGACGCCGGGATACTACAATGAGCAGTTCTTC.

V gene TRBV6-5 combines with J gene TRBJ1-4; D call uncertain. The CDR3 contains 13 residues. Germline-derived CDR1 and CDR2 are MNHEY and SVGAGI. Trimming took off 10 bases at V and 8 bases at J, with 17 bases between the two ends. DNA of the CDR3: TGTGCCACCCCCGGGGTTTCTGCCGAAAAACTGTTTTTT. Protein sequence: CATPGVSAEKLFF.

The chain carries TRBV29-1 and TRBJ1-1; D not certain. In germline, CDR1 is SQVTM, CDR2 ANQGSEA. This CDR3 region has 10 residues. V dropped 6 bases and J dropped 2 bases, with 4 bases sitting between them. CDR3 loop: CSVVNTEAFF. In DNA, the CDR3 is TGCAGCGTCGTAAACACTGAAGCTTTCTTT.

The chain recombines TRBV24-1 with TRBJ2-1; 8 nucleotides agree with TRBD1. This CDR3 comprises 15 residues. J lost 12 bases, V lost 3 bases, and 12 bases had no gene match. CDR1 is KGHDR and CDR2 is SFDVKD in the germline V gene. DNA of the CDR3: TGTGCCACCAGTGATGGAATAGGGACAGGTTTTGGGCAGTTCTTC. The encoded protein is CATSDGIGTGFGQFF.

The chain links TRBV4-1 to TRBJ2-1; TRBD2 agrees at 13 bases. The CDR3 spans 16 residues. The germline CDR1 and CDR2 sequences are MGHRA and YSYEKL. J gave up 8 bases and V 4 bases, and 8 bases lay outside the gene matches. The CDR3 here is CASSRGTSGTGYEQFF. CDR3 in DNA: TGCGCCAGCAGCCGAGGGACTAGCGGGACGGGGTATGAGCAGTTCTTC.

The chain is built from TRBV19 and TRBJ2-5, with 8 bases aligning to TRBD1. Germline CDR1 LNHDA, CDR2 SQIVND (reference sequence). This CDR3 is built from 16 residues. Trimming at V came to 5 bases and at J to 4 bases, leaving 12 bases not matched to a gene. This CDR3 is CASSLSTGGWSETQYF. CDR3 DNA sequence: TGTGCCAGTAGTCTGTCTACAGGGGGATGGTCAGAGACCCAGTACTTC.

The chain joins TRBV5-1 to TRBJ1-2, with a tentative D call TRBD1 (6 bases). The germline V gene encodes CDR1 SGHRS and CDR2 YFSETQ. CDR3 size: 15 residues. V lost 0 bases, J lost 4 bases, and 13 bases lay in between. The CDR3 nucleotides are TGCGCCAGCAGCTTGGATGGCGGACAGAGCTATGGCTACACCTTC. It translates to CASSLDGGQSYGYTF.

V usage is TRBV9 and J usage is TRBJ2-1, with D maybe TRBD1 (6 bases). This CDR3 is built from 13 residues. Trimming stripped 3 bases from V and 5 bases from J, with 9 bases between. Germline V CDR1 and CDR2: SGDLS, YYNGEE. The CDR3 DNA follows: TGTGCCAGCAGCGCCCAGGGGCACAATGAGCAGTTCTTC. It is translated as CASSAQGHNEQFF.

The rearrangement joins TRBV2 to TRBJ2-1; 10 positions match TRBD2. V trimming: 2 bases; J trimming: 2 bases; junction bases outside the gene matches: 3. Germline CDR1 is SNHLY and CDR2 is FYNNEI. The CDR3 contains 16 residues. CDR3 sequence: CASSEFSGRPYNEQFF. CDR3 coding DNA: TGTGCCAGCAGTGAATTTAGCGGGAGGCCCTACAATGAGCAGTTCTTC. Looking up the rest from reference TRBV2 and TRBJ2-1 gives the full variable domain: EPEVTQTPSHQVTQMGQEVILRCVPISNHLYFYWYRQILGQKVEFLVSFYNNEISEKSEIFDDQFSVERPDGSNFTLKIRSTKLEDSAMYFCASSEFSGRPYNEQFFGPGTRLTVL.

The rearrangement uses TRBV19 and TRBJ1-3; 7 nucleotides align to TRBD1. The germline gives CDR1 LNHDA, CDR2 SQIVND (reference sequence). V lost 7 bases to trimming and J lost 0 bases; unmatched junction nucleotides: 9. The CDR3 runs to 16 residues. This CDR3 is CASTTRQGFSGNTIYF. CDR3 nucleotides: TGTGCCAGTACGACGAGACAGGGTTTCTCTGGAAACACCATATATTTT.

This rearrangement joins TRBV7-9 to TRBJ2-1, with 14 positions matching TRBD2. This CDR3 is built from 16 residues. The germline V gene encodes CDR1 SEHNR and CDR2 FQNEAQ (reference sequence). With 6 bases clipped from V and 7 bases from J, the junction kept 8 bases outside the gene matches. CDR3 sequence reads: CASSGLAGGDWNEQFF. DNA of the CDR3: TGTGCCAGCAGTGGACTAGCGGGAGGAGACTGGAATGAGCAGTTCTTC.

The V call is TRBV28, the J call TRBJ2-7, with 8 nucleotides matching TRBD1. This CDR3 spans 14 amino acids. Germline-derived CDR1 and CDR2 are MDHEN and SYDVKM. After removal of 3 bases from V and 9 bases from J, the junction contained 10 bases not matched to a gene. The CDR3 DNA sequence: TGTGCCAGCAGTTTCGGGACAGGAAGGTATGCGCAGTACTTC. It yields the protein CASSFGTGRYAQYF. Based on the CDR3 plus reference TRBV28 and TRBJ2-7, the full variable domain is DVKVTQSSRYLVKRTGEKVFLECVQDMDHENMFWYRQDPGLGLRLIYFSYDVKMKEKGDIPEGYSVSREKKERFSLILESASTNQTSMYLCASSFGTGRYAQYFGPGTRLTVT.

As regards this clone: One end of the junction does not line up with germline, which may come from a read error. The J gene is TRBJ1-1, the V gene TRBV18; D gene unclear. Germline V lookup: CDR1 KGHSH, CDR2 LQKENI. This CDR3 has 13 amino acids. CDR3 nucleotide sequence: TGTGCCAGCTCACCACCCGGGAACGCTGAAGCTTTCTTT. Its protein product is CASSPPGNAEAFF.

This chain connects TRBV28 to TRBJ1-4, with 10 positions matching TRBD1. This CDR3 is 17 amino acids long. The V segment lost 5 bases and the J segment 0 bases; nucleotides outside the gene matches: 6. Germline V gene lookup returns CDR1 MDHEN and CDR2 SYDVKM. The CDR3 spells CASSGGQGGTTNEKLFF. As DNA, the CDR3 is TGTGCCAGCAGTGGCGGACAGGGGGGTACAACTAATGAAAAACTGTTTTTT.

On this clone: A read error may account for a junction end that differs from germline. The rearrangement joins TRBV28 to TRBJ2-7; D is undetermined. The CDR3 has 13 residues. Germline V lookup: CDR1 MDHEN, CDR2 SYDVKM. CDR3 sequence: CASSLPGSSEQYF. CDR3 bases: TGTGCCAGCAGTTTGCCAGGATCCTCCGAGCAGTACTTC.

The count of this clone is one. CDR3 region: CASSLVVGQGQETQYF. CDR3 bases: TGTGCCAGCAGCTTAGTGGTGGGACAGGGGCAAGAGACCCAGTACTTC. This chain joins TRBV7-2 and TRBJ2-5; 10 nucleotides match TRBD1. The CDR3 totals 16 residues. V shed 1 base and J 2 bases; nucleotides not matched to a gene: 4. Germline V gene sequence: CDR1 SGHTA, CDR2 FQGNSA.

V is TRBV7-3 and J is TRBJ1-1, with 11 bases matching TRBD1. Trimming at V came to 6 bases and at J to 3 bases, leaving 3 bases not matched to a gene. CDR1 and CDR2 from the germline V gene are SGHTA and FQGTGA. This CDR3 contains 14 residues. The CDR3: CASRKGQGDTEAFF. DNA of the CDR3: TGTGCCAGCAGAAAGGGACAGGGGGACACTGAAGCTTTCTTT.